This T cell receptor beta chain was obtained from a study of shared clonotypes between healthy human individuals. Overall study findings and caveats: Across several donors, naive CD4 shared roughly 5.2%, naive CD8 around 3.8%, memory CD4 more than 2%, memory CD8 about 0.38%.

Concerning this clone: Its target is not known.

Once extracted for a subset, genomic DNA was divided evenly among several immunoSEQ plates. Source study methods: Junction-only sequences produced by ImmunoSEQ had no quality scores, so filtering differed. Some clones are missing from TCRdb's copy, which holds only in-frame ones; the method was immunoSEQ multiplex PCR. For V, J and clone size, that table is used; D and trimming come from the DNA. The table has under 700,000 clones, roughly 95% seen once. Naive CD8 cells lacked CD45RO and underwent positive selection for CCR7, leaving out terminally differentiated effector memory CD45RA+ cells. Every donor was a Caucasian adult from Nashville, Tennessee. The germline gives CDR1 SGHAT, CDR2 FQNNGV. The V and J ends lost 5 bases and 1 base respectively, with 3 bases between them. The CDR3 has 12 residues.

The receptor was isolated from a woman in her 30s in good health. The gene calls are TRBV11-2 and TRBJ1-3; D is unclear. The material sequenced was naive CD8+ T cells sorted from blood. This chain's CDR3 is CASSPSGNTIYF. The DNA of the CDR3 is TGTGCCAGCAGCCCGTCTGGAAACACCATATATTTT.